This TCR beta chain came from a study of blood T cell repertoires in COVID-19. The ends lost 4 bases at V and 4 bases at J; junction bases unmatched: 8. The CDR3 is 15 amino acids. Per the germline V gene, CDR1 is LNHDA and CDR2 is SQIVND (reference sequence). Generated by immunoSEQ multiplex PCR, the TCRdb table keeps only in-frame clones and is missing some. Of about 200,000 clones listed, over 80% are singletons. This sequence was found in a man aged 35 to 55 with acute or convalescent COVID-19. The specimen was peripheral blood. The chain links TRBV19 to TRBJ1-1, with 8 bases identical to TRBD1. The CDR3 reads CASSTLGQGGTEAFF. The CDR3 bases are TGTGCCAGTAGTACCCTCGGACAGGGTGGCACTGAAGCTTTCTTT.